Listed below are T cell receptor beta chains from one sample, sequenced in a study. TCRdb re-called the 5' RACE reads with MiXCR, one entry per CDR3 protein. The table lists some 40,000 distinct CDR3 sequences, 22% of them singletons, with about 4.5% in the top ten. The sequencing sample was made of Tregs sorted from a lymph node. These receptors all come from a female donor with breast cancer. Both conserved end residues are part of each CDR3. Each record gives: D gene, CDR3 length, V gene, J gene, clone size, CDR3 protein, CDR3 DNA. D genes are given only for firm matches. Not all rows give a size; the values are once, few, many and, for expanded clones, a class.

D: .
length: 13
V: TRBV5-1
J: TRBJ1-2
size: many
CDR3: CASSLEDEGGYTF
DNA: TGCGCCAGCAGCTTGGAGGACGAAGGCGGCTACACCTTC

D: TRBD2
length: 15
V: TRBV20-1
J: TRBJ2-1
size: .
CDR3: CSARDMTSGYNEQFF
DNA: TGCAGTGCTAGAGACATGACTAGCGGCTACAATGAGCAGTTCTTC

D: TRBD2
length: 14
V: TRBV4-1
J: TRBJ2-7
size: .
CDR3: CASASRPREGEQYF
DNA: TGCGCCAGCGCCTCGCGGCCACGGGAGGGCGAGCAGTACTTC

D: TRBD2
length: 17
V: TRBV20-1
J: TRBJ2-1
size: .
CDR3: CSARDRLGLAGYNEQFF
DNA: TGCAGTGCTAGGGACCGCCTAGGACTAGCGGGCTACAATGAGCAGTTCTTC

D: TRBD2
length: 16
V: TRBV5-1
J: TRBJ2-1
size: medium-sized
CDR3: CASSILAASSYNEQFF
DNA: TGCGCCAGCAGCATTCTAGCGGCCAGCTCCTACAATGAGCAGTTCTTC

D: .
length: 13
V: TRBV12-3/TRBV12-4
J: TRBJ2-5
size: many
CDR3: CASMESGQETQYF
DNA: TGTGCCAGCATGGAGAGCGGGCAAGAGACCCAGTACTTC

D: .
length: 16
V: TRBV7-9
J: TRBJ1-1
size: once
CDR3: CASSLGLGLWNTEAFF
DNA: TGTGCCAGCAGTTTGGGGCTGGGCCTATGGAACACTGAAGCTTTCTTT

D: .
length: 16
V: TRBV27
J: TRBJ2-7
size: .
CDR3: CASSLSGVRRSYEQYF
DNA: TGTGCCAGCAGTTTATCCGGGGTGAGGAGATCCTACGAGCAGTACTTC

D: .
length: 12
V: TRBV12-5
J: TRBJ2-2
size: few
CDR3: CASAIVAGELFF
DNA: TGTGCTAGTGCAATAGTTGCCGGGGAGCTGTTTTTT

D: .
length: 12
V: TRBV29-1
J: TRBJ2-5
size: few
CDR3: CSVQGTGDTQYF
DNA: TGCAGCGTACAGGGTACCGGGGATACCCAGTACTTC

D: TRBD1
length: 14
V: TRBV20-1
J: TRBJ2-5
size: .
CDR3: CSASIQGAWETQYF
DNA: TGCAGTGCTAGCATCCAGGGGGCGTGGGAGACCCAGTACTTC

D: .
length: 16
V: TRBV6-1
J: TRBJ2-1
size: .
CDR3: CASSEFMVGQYNEQFF
DNA: TGTGCCAGCAGTGAATTTATGGTCGGGCAGTACAATGAGCAGTTCTTC

D: TRBD2
length: 15
V: TRBV5-1
J: TRBJ2-1
size: few
CDR3: CASSRGGLASHEQFF
DNA: TGCGCCAGCAGCCGTGGGGGACTAGCGAGCCATGAGCAGTTCTTC

D: .
length: 14
V: TRBV6-1
J: TRBJ2-2
size: .
CDR3: CASSEAVNTGELFF
DNA: TGTGCCAGCAGTGAAGCCGTAAACACCGGGGAGCTGTTTTTT

D: .
length: 14
V: TRBV7-9
J: TRBJ1-4
size: few
CDR3: CASSLGTDREKLFF
DNA: TGTGCCAGCAGCTTAGGGACCGACCGTGAAAAACTGTTTTTT

D: .
length: 13
V: TRBV27
J: TRBJ1-4
size: few
CDR3: CASSLRRNEKLFF
DNA: TGTGCCAGCAGTTTAAGGCGGAATGAAAAACTGTTTTTT

D: .
length: 14
V: TRBV5-1
J: TRBJ2-3
size: .
CDR3: CASSLAASPDTQYF
DNA: TGCGCCAGCAGCTTGGCCGCATCCCCAGATACGCAGTATTTT

D: TRBD2
length: 15
V: TRBV5-1
J: TRBJ2-1
size: many
CDR3: CASSLAAGDYNEQFF
DNA: TGCGCCAGCAGCTTGGCGGCGGGAGATTACAATGAGCAGTTCTTC

D: TRBD2
length: 16
V: TRBV10-3
J: TRBJ2-3
size: many
CDR3: CAISESGTSGRDTQYF
DNA: TGTGCCATCAGTGAGTCCGGGACTAGCGGGAGAGATACGCAGTATTTT

D: TRBD1
length: 18
V: TRBV5-1
J: TRBJ2-1
size: many
CDR3: CASSLVPPGQGSYNEQFF
DNA: TGCGCCAGCAGCTTGGTCCCACCGGGACAGGGTTCCTACAATGAGCAGTTCTTC

D: .
length: 14
V: TRBV20-1
J: TRBJ1-3
size: many
CDR3: CSARSTDSGNTIYF
DNA: TGCAGTGCTAGATCGACGGATTCTGGAAACACCATATATTTT

D: TRBD1
length: 16
V: TRBV28
J: TRBJ1-5
size: many
CDR3: CASTTPGQGSNQPQHF
DNA: TGTGCCAGCACGACTCCGGGACAGGGTAGCAATCAGCCCCAGCATTTT

D: .
length: 13
V: TRBV11-2
J: TRBJ2-7
size: .
CDR3: CASSNLETLPLAF
DNA: TGTGCCAGCAGCAACCTTGAGACCCTCCCATTGGCCTTC

D: .
length: 15
V: TRBV5-1
J: TRBJ2-1
size: few
CDR3: CASSLADSRHNEQFF
DNA: TGCGCCAGCAGCTTGGCCGACAGCAGACACAATGAGCAGTTCTTC

D: TRBD2
length: 15
V: TRBV2
J: TRBJ2-3
size: once
CDR3: CASSPTSGGGDTQYF
DNA: TGTGCCAGCAGTCCGACTAGCGGGGGAGGGGATACGCAGTATTTT

D: TRBD1
length: 13
V: TRBV5-1
J: TRBJ2-1
size: few
CDR3: CASSDRDRNPQFF
DNA: TGCGCCAGCAGCGACCGGGACAGAAACCCGCAGTTCTTC

D: .
length: 15
V: TRBV12-3/TRBV12-4
J: TRBJ1-4
size: few
CDR3: CASSPIGGADEKLFF
DNA: TGTGCCAGCAGCCCAATAGGGGGGGCAGATGAAAAACTGTTTTTT

D: .
length: 14
V: TRBV6-5
J: TRBJ2-5
size: .
CDR3: CASSRQGGSETQYF
DNA: TGTGCCAGCAGCCGACAGGGAGGTTCGGAGACCCAGTACTTC

D: .
length: 14
V: TRBV27
J: TRBJ2-7
size: .
CDR3: CACSLGHPFSEQYF
DNA: TGTGCCTGCAGTTTGGGACACCCCTTCTCCGAGCAGTACTTC